Here is one T cell receptor beta chain with its context. Its antigen is still unknown. Germline V gives CDR1 MGHRA, CDR2 YSYEKL. This CDR3 spans 15 amino acids. The V gene end was trimmed by 0 bases and the J gene end by 5 bases; junction bases not matched to a gene: 6. This entry comes from a study of cytomegalovirus exposure and HLA in healthy donors. General study points: CMV serostatus was the only recorded immune exposure for donors.

PCR amplification relied on 60 Vbeta primers (plus 13 Jbeta primers). Source study methods: Some 11 million shared chains were among the about 80 million unique TCR beta chains that a later analysis counted. The table came from immunoSEQ multiplex PCR; TCRdb's copy has only in-frame clones and leaves some out. V and J calls and clone size are given by that table; D and trimming were obtained from the DNA. Here the sample spans some 150,000 clones, roughly four fifths being singletons. This TCR was recovered from a human donor in good health. V gene TRBV4-1 combines with J gene TRBJ2-5; 7 nucleotides align to TRBD2. Input material: PBMCs. The DNA for the CDR3 is TGCGCCAGCAGCCAAGATCCAGCGGGGATGGAGACCCAGTACTTC. Encoded protein: CASSQDPAGMETQYF.